This T cell receptor (beta chain) was sequenced in a study of CD8+ T cells in alopecia areata. Study-wide context: Oral tofacitinib, 5 to 10 mg twice daily, was given in an open-label trial. The study's findings and limits: Numerous expanded lesional clones remained in scalp and blood during tofacitinib. Scalp repertoires also include resident alphabeta T cells from normal skin.

The treatment is: oral pan-JAK inhibitor, 5-10 mg twice daily. Collected material from alopecia areata patients comprised lesional scalp punch biopsies and peripheral blood. Extraction and reverse transcription of RNA yielded cDNA as the sequencing template. The data were produced by immunoSEQ multiplex PCR, yet TCRdb's version contains in-frame clones alone and is incomplete. The sample includes some 190,000 clones, roughly 60% of them seen just once. For this clone: Its matching antigen is unknown.

Germline-derived CDR1 and CDR2 are MNHNS and SASEGT. Losses at the gene ends were 0 bases for V and 4 bases for J; bases not matched to a gene: 6. The CDR3 spans 16 residues. J is TRBJ2-5 and V is TRBV6-1, with TRBD1 matching over 9 bases. This TCR was sampled from a human donor with alopecia areata. The source was CD4+ T cells sorted from blood, collected at week 24, from a patient treated with tofacitinib. The CDR3 bases are TGTGCCAGCAGTGAAGCTAACAGGGGGCTCCGAGAGACCCAGTACTTC. Amino acids: CASSEANRGLRETQYF.